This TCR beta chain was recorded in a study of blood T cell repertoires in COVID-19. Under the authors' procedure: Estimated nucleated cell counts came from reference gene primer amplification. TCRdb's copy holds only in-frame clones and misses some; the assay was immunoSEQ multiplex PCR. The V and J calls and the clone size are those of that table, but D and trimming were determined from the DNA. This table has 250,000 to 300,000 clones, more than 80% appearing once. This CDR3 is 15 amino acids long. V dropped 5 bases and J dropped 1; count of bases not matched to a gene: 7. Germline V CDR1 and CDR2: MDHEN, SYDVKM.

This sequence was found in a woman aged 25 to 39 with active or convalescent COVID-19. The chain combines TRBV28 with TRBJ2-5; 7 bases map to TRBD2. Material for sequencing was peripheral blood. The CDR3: CASSRYGGFQETQYF. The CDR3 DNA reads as TGTGCCAGCAGTCGCTACGGGGGGTTCCAAGAGACCCAGTACTTC.